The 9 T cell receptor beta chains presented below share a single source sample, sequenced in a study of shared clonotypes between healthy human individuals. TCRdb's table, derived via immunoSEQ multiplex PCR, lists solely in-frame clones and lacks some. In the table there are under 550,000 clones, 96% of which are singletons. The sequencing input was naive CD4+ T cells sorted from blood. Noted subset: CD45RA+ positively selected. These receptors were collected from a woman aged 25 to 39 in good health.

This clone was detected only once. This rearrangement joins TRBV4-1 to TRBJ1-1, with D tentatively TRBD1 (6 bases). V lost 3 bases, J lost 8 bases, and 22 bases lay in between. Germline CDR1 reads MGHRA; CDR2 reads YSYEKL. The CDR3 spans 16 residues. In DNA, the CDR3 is TGCGCCAGCAGCCAGCCACAAGGGGGGTCACCTGTCGAAGCTTTCTTT. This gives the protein CASSQPQGGSPVEAFF.

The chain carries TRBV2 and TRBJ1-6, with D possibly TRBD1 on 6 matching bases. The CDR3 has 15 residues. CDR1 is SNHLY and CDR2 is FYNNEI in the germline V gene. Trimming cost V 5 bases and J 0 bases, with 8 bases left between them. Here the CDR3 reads CASSTDSSYNSPLHF. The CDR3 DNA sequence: TGTGCCAGCAGTACGGACAGCTCCTATAATTCACCCCTCCACTTT.

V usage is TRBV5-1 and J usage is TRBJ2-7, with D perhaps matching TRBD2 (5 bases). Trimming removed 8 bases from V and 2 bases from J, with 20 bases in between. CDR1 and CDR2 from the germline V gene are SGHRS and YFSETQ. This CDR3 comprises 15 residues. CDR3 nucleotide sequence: TGCGCCAGTACTGGTTTGGCGGGCTATCCCTACGAGCAGTACTTC. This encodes CASTGLAGYPYEQYF.

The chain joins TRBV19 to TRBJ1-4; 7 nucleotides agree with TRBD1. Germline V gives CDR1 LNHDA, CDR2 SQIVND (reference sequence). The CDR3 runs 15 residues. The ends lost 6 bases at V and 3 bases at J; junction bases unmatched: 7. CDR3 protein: CASRTPGGANEKLFF. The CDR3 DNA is TGTGCCAGTAGAACCCCAGGGGGGGCTAATGAAAAACTGTTTTTT. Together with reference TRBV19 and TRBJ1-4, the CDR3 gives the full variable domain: DGGITQSPKYLFRKEGQNVTLSCEQNLNHDAMYWYRQDPGQGLRLIYYSQIVNDFQKGDIAEGYSVSREKKESFPLTVTSAQKNPTAFYLCASRTPGGANEKLFFGSGTQLSVL.

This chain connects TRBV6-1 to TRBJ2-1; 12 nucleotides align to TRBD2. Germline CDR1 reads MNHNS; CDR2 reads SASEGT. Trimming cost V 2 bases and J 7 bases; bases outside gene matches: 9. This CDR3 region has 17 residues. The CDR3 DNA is TGTGCCAGCAGTGAATTTGGGGGACTAGCGGGTGGGAATGAGCAGTTCTTC. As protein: CASSEFGGLAGGNEQFF.

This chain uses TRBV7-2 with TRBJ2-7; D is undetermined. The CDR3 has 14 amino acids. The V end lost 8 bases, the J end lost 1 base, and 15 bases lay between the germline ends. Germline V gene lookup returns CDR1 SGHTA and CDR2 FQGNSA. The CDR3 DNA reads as TGTGCCAGCCAAGGTCCTGGATGGTCCTACGAGCAGTACTTC. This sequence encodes CASQGPGWSYEQYF.

This chain's CDR3 is CATRAAGTDTQYF. CDR3 nucleotides: TGTGCCACCCGGGCCGCAGGGACAGATACGCAGTATTTT. The rearrangement joins TRBV6-6 to TRBJ2-3; TRBD1 might be the D (5 bases). From germline, CDR1 is MNHNY and CDR2 SVGAGI (reference sequence). This CDR3 region has 13 residues. Trimming took 10 bases from V and 3 from J, leaving 14 bases between them.

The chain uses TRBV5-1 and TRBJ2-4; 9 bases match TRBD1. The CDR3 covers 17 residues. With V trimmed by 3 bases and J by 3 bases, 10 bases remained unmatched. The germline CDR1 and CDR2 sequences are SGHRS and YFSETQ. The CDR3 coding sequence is TGCGCCAGCAGCTACGAACCGGGACAGGGACACAAAAACATTCAGTACTTC. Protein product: CASSYEPGQGHKNIQYF.

CDR3 bases: TGTGCCTGGAGTCGCTCCATTGTCGGCCCCACTAGCACAGATACGCAGTATTTT. It translates to CAWSRSIVGPTSTDTQYF. This chain connects TRBV30 to TRBJ2-3; D not resolved. The germline V gene encodes CDR1 GTSNPN and CDR2 SVGIG (reference sequence). V lost 2 bases, J lost 0 bases, and 21 bases lay in between. The CDR3 consists of 18 residues.